The 6 T cell receptor beta chains below come from one sample, sequenced in a study of T cell repertoires in cytomegalovirus infection. MiXCR, applied by TCRdb to the reads, yields one record per CDR3 protein. The sample has 210,000 or so distinct CDR3 sequences, under 8.5% seen once. Specimen: PBMCs. The receptors originated from a human donor in good health (CMV status not recorded). Some clones in this sample may be carry-over from other donors' samples.

This clonotype showed up many times. The V call is TRBV29-1, the J call TRBJ1-1, with a weak D call TRBD1 (5 bases). This CDR3 spans 10 amino acids. The V end lost 6 bases, the J end lost 6 bases, and 8 bases lay between the germline ends. Germline CDR1 reads SQVTM; CDR2 reads ANQGSEA. CDR3 in amino acids: CSVGTAEAFF. The CDR3 nucleotides are TGCAGCGTGGGGACTGCTGAAGCTTTCTTT.

The J gene is TRBJ1-1, the V gene TRBV20-1; possibly TRBD1 for D (5 bases). Trimming stripped 6 bases from V and 2 bases from J, with 13 bases between. Germline CDR1 and CDR2: DFQATT and SNEGSKA (reference sequence). This CDR3 has 13 residues. The CDR3 DNA reads TGCAGTGCGGTCGGGGCCCGAAACACTGAAGCTTTCTTT. This translates into CSAVGARNTEAFF.

This chain connects TRBV7-9 to TRBJ2-7, with D perhaps matching TRBD2 (6 bases). The CDR3 is 16 amino acids. From germline, CDR1 is SEHNR and CDR2 FQNEAQ (reference sequence). Trimming pared 0 bases from V and 1 base from J, leaving 13 bases between. CDR3 region: CASSLAEGAQSYEQYF. CDR3 DNA: TGTGCCAGCAGCTTAGCGGAGGGTGCCCAATCCTACGAGCAGTACTTC.

This clonotype was detected many times. V gene TRBV7-2 combines with J gene TRBJ1-3; D might be TRBD1 (6 bases). Per the germline V gene, CDR1 is SGHTA and CDR2 is FQGNSA. CDR3 size: 18 residues. V lost 1 base and J 0 bases, leaving 16 bases between the germline ends. CDR3 nucleotides: TGTGCCAGCAGCTTAGTCAGTAGACGGACAGCCTCTGGAAACACCATATATTTT. Protein product: CASSLVSRRTASGNTIYF.

The V and J genes are TRBV20-1 and TRBJ1-2; D remains ambiguous. The CDR3 totals 13 residues. Trimming left V 8 bases short and J 1 base short, with 14 bases between. Looked up from germline, CDR1 is DFQATT and CDR2 is SNEGSKA (reference sequence). The CDR3 sequence: CSIRGILNYGYTF. CDR3 bases: TGCAGTATCCGAGGGATTCTTAACTATGGCTACACCTTC.

This clonotype was recorded a few times. V is TRBV4-2 and J is TRBJ1-1; 9 bases are shared with TRBD1. The germline gives CDR1 LGHNA, CDR2 YNFKEQ. The CDR3 runs to 15 residues. Losses at the gene ends were 1 base for V and 4 bases for J; bases not matched to a gene: 4. CDR3 region: CASSQGTGALTEAFF. The CDR3 nucleotides read TGTGCCAGCAGCCAAGGGACAGGGGCCCTCACTGAAGCTTTCTTT.